The rows below give T cell receptor beta chains drawn from one sample of a study of blood T cell repertoires in COVID-19. Data came from immunoSEQ multiplex PCR; TCRdb stores just in-frame clones and leaves some out. This sample has 470,000 or so clones; approximately 90% occur once, and the top ten carry roughly 4.3%. Sequencing input: peripheral blood. The source is a woman younger than 45 with acute or convalescent COVID-19. Each CDR3 is given with its conserved first and last residue. Fields, in order: J gene, V gene, clone size, D gene, CDR3 DNA, CDR3 protein. D genes are given only for firm matches. Only part of the rows carry a size: once, few, many, or a class if the clone is expanded.

j_call: TRBJ2-1
v_call: TRBV9
clone_size: .
d_call: .
cdr3_nt: TGTGCCAGCAGCGCGCAGGGTCCCTACAATGAGCAGTTCTTC
cdr3_aa: CASSAQGPYNEQFF

j_call: TRBJ2-7
v_call: TRBV4-2
clone_size: once
d_call: TRBD1
cdr3_nt: TGTGCCAGCAGCCAAGAGACTGTGGGACAGGGGTATTACGAGCAGTACTTC
cdr3_aa: CASSQETVGQGYYEQYF

j_call: TRBJ2-6
v_call: TRBV5-4
clone_size: .
d_call: TRBD1
cdr3_nt: TGTGCCAGCAGCCCCGCGACAGGGGTCGGGGGGGCCAACGTCCTGACTTTC
cdr3_aa: CASSPATGVGGANVLTF

j_call: TRBJ2-3
v_call: TRBV19
clone_size: .
d_call: .
cdr3_nt: TGTGCCGGAAGTCGGCCCAGAAAGGTGGGGCTTGGCACAGATACGCAGTATTTT
cdr3_aa: CAGSRPRKVGLGTDTQYF

j_call: TRBJ1-5
v_call: TRBV6-6
clone_size: .
d_call: .
cdr3_nt: TGTGCCAGCAGCCTCGATGGTGGAGGGAATCAGCCCCAGCATTTT
cdr3_aa: CASSLDGGGNQPQHF

j_call: TRBJ2-4
v_call: TRBV3-1/TRBV3-2
clone_size: .
d_call: .
cdr3_nt: TGTGCCAGCAGCCAAGAGCAAGCTAGCGCAACGAGGTACTTC
cdr3_aa: CASSQEQASATRYF

j_call: TRBJ1-3
v_call: TRBV2
clone_size: .
d_call: .
cdr3_nt: TGTGCCAGCAGGTACAGAGTCACTCCTGGAAACACCATATATTTT
cdr3_aa: CASRYRVTPGNTIYF

j_call: TRBJ2-7
v_call: TRBV5-1
clone_size: .
d_call: TRBD1
cdr3_nt: TGCGCCTTCTTTGGGACAGGGTCAGAGCAGTACTTC
cdr3_aa: CAFFGTGSEQYF

j_call: TRBJ1-5
v_call: TRBV18
clone_size: .
d_call: .
cdr3_nt: TGTGCCAGCTCCGAACAAAAGAATCAGCCCCAGCATTTT
cdr3_aa: CASSEQKNQPQHF

j_call: TRBJ2-3
v_call: TRBV7-3
clone_size: .
d_call: TRBD1
cdr3_nt: TGTGCCAGCAGCTTGGGGACAGGGACAGATACGCAGTATTTT
cdr3_aa: CASSLGTGTDTQYF

j_call: TRBJ2-3
v_call: TRBV3-1/TRBV3-2
clone_size: once
d_call: .
cdr3_nt: TGTGCCAGCAGCCAACGGGGGGCCACTGGCACAGATACGCAGTATTTT
cdr3_aa: CASSQRGATGTDTQYF

j_call: TRBJ2-5
v_call: TRBV18
clone_size: .
d_call: .
cdr3_nt: TGTGCCAGCTCGCGCACTAGGGAGACCCAGTACTTC
cdr3_aa: CASSRTRETQYF

j_call: TRBJ1-5
v_call: TRBV27
clone_size: once
d_call: .
cdr3_nt: TGTGCCAGCGGACCTCACAACTGGGACAACCGGAATCAGCCCCAGCATTTT
cdr3_aa: CASGPHNWDNRNQPQHF

j_call: TRBJ2-3
v_call: TRBV2
clone_size: once
d_call: .
cdr3_nt: TGTGCCAGCAGAAAGACAGATTCCCACACAGATACGCAGTATTTT
cdr3_aa: CASRKTDSHTDTQYF

j_call: TRBJ2-3
v_call: TRBV24-1
clone_size: .
d_call: TRBD1
cdr3_nt: TGTGCCACCAGTGATTACAGGGGCGCAGGTTTTTTGGATACGCAGTATTTT
cdr3_aa: CATSDYRGAGFLDTQYF

j_call: TRBJ1-1
v_call: TRBV6-5
clone_size: few
d_call: TRBD1
cdr3_nt: TGTGCCAGCAGTTATCGCAACAGGGGGCTAATAGGAGCTTTCTTT
cdr3_aa: CASSYRNRGLIGAFF

j_call: TRBJ2-7
v_call: TRBV4-2
clone_size: .
d_call: .
cdr3_nt: TGTGCCAGCAGCCAAGATCAGGGGCTCGACGAGCAGTACTTC
cdr3_aa: CASSQDQGLDEQYF

j_call: TRBJ2-7
v_call: TRBV7-2
clone_size: .
d_call: .
cdr3_nt: TGTGCCAGCAGCTTAGATTCCTGGGCCGAGCAGTACTTC
cdr3_aa: CASSLDSWAEQYF

j_call: TRBJ1-2
v_call: TRBV12-3/TRBV12-4
clone_size: .
d_call: TRBD1
cdr3_nt: TGTGCCAGCAGCACGGACAGGGGCTATGGCTACACCTTC
cdr3_aa: CASSTDRGYGYTF

j_call: TRBJ2-5
v_call: TRBV3-1/TRBV3-2
clone_size: .
d_call: .
cdr3_nt: TGTGCCAGCAGCCTTTCCCGCCAGGGCCGCGGGACGCAAGAGACCCAGTACTTC
cdr3_aa: CASSLSRQGRGTQETQYF